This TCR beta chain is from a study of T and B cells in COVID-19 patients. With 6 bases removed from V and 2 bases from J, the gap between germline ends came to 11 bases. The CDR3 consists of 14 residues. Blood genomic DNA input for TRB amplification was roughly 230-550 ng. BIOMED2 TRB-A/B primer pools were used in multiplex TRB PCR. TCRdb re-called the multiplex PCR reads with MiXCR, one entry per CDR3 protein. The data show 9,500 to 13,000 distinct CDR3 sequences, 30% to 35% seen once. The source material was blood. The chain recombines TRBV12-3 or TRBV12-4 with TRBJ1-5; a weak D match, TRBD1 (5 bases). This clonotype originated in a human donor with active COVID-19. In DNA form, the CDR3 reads TGTGCCAGCAGCGGGGGGTCAGGCAATCAGCCCCAGCATTTT. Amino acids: CASSGGSGNQPQHF.